This TCR beta chain was captured in a study of cytomegalovirus exposure and HLA in healthy donors. Study-level findings and limits: The classifier reportedly diagnosed cytomegalovirus status with high sensitivity and specificity.

Worth noting for this clone: Antigen unknown.

Germline-derived CDR1 and CDR2 are SGHRS and YFSETQ. V shed 4 bases and J 0 bases; nucleotides not matched to a gene: 6. The CDR3 totals 15 residues. The PCR used 60 Vbeta and 13 Jbeta primers. Libraries were prepared by immunoSEQ multiplex PCR; TCRdb keeps only in-frame clonotypes and omits some of them. The repertoire holds some 100,000 clones, with 74% as singletons. The sequenced material came from PBMCs. The chain recombines TRBV5-1 with TRBJ1-2, with 7 bases identical to TRBD1. The clonotype comes from a woman between 45 and 65 years old in good health and CMV-seropositive. CDR3 nucleotide sequence: TGCGCCAGCAGCCTTGGGACAGTGACTAACTATGGCTACACCTTC. It codes for CASSLGTVTNYGYTF.